This TCR beta chain was profiled in a study of T-cell memory formation after mild COVID-19 (dated by TCRdb to the early 2020s). In the study overall: TCR sequence clusters from the two donors were largely donor specific. T-cell clones expanding and contracting after mild COVID-19 in a couple of donors were tracked by longitudinal TCRalpha and TCRbeta repertoire sequencing. Two young, previously healthy adult volunteers, one female and one male, were included in the cohort.

PBMCs were isolated by Ficoll-Paque density gradient centrifugation. Study-wide findings and limitations: Balanced CD4/CD8 phenotypes were observed for clones contracting from day 15 to 85, whereas a bias towards CD4+ was observed for a second wave of clones expanding from day 15 to 37. The study included only a couple of mild cases, and larger cohorts that include severe cases with pre-infection samples were judged to be necessary. The detection of some responding clones in pre-infection memory suggests that pre-existing cross-reactive memory T cells joined the SARS-CoV-2 response. Contracting CD4+ clones were found mainly in CM and EM memory subsets, while CD8+ clones were enriched in EMRA. SARS-CoV-2 specificity was not confirmed for the second-wave clones peaking on day 37.

The germline V and J ends show losses of 6 bases and 4 bases respectively, and no gene match explains 7 bases of the junction. CDR3 length: 14 amino acids, cysteine to phenylalanine. The DNA shown is the 42-base CDR3, in frame from base 1. The germline V gene encodes CDR1 MNHEY and CDR2 SVGAGI. As concerns this clonotype: The clone's antigen remains unknown. The input lacks base qualities; no much larger clone sits a single base away.

The data were produced on an Illumina NovaSeq 6000. Using 5'RACE with constant-segment primers, TCRalpha and TCRbeta cDNA libraries were constructed, with sample barcodes and unique molecular identifiers added in the process. RNA was extracted from every sample with Trizol reagent. The libraries were amplified in two PCR steps, and the second step added a second sample barcode and Illumina TruSeq adapters. Sequencing of libraries was performed on an Illumina NovaSeq with 2 x 150 bp paired-end reads. Under the source paper's analysis protocol: Demultiplexing of reads and collapsing into UMI-guided consensus sequences were performed with migec v1.2.7. Using mixcr v2.1.11, UMI consensuses were aligned to TRA and TRB V and J templates and then assembled into clonotypes. A clonotype was counted as expanded or contracted only when both edgeR and NoisET called the clonotype significant, with the noise models trained on biological replicates. edgeR calls used a false discovery rate-adjusted p below 0.01 and a log2 fold-change threshold of 1. As an exploratory analysis of dynamics, max-normalized trajectories of the 1000 most abundant clonotypes were examined by PCA with hierarchical clustering. The CD4 or CD8 phenotype of responding clones was assigned using the separately sequenced CD4+ and CD8+ repertoires. The public reads were reprocessed in TCRdb via fastp at Q25 and MiXCR, keeping in-frame beta chains. One record per CDR3 amino acid sequence lists the most common genes and DNA. TCRdb, rather than the study authors, made the V and J calls. For this sample there are around 200,000 distinct CDR3 sequences; around 20% appear just once. Of the sample, 3% to 4% is held by the ten largest clones.

The clonotype was recovered from a man aged 18 to 29 who had mild COVID-19 (a few samples of this study predate the infection). The sample titles of this study are shuffled in the database, so cell type and time point are left out; the donor was told from shared clones. Specimen: PBMCs or a T cell subset sorted from them (not recorded which). The sequence joins TRBV6-5 to TRBJ1-1; 8 bases in between match TRBD1. Read as DNA, the sequence is TGTGCCAGCAGACAGGGGGGCCGGGGCACTGAAGCTTTCTTT. Its translation is CASRQGGRGTEAFF.